A single sample gave rise to the 30 T cell receptor beta chains below, sequenced in a study of cytomegalovirus exposure and HLA in healthy donors. PCR primers comprised 60 Vbeta and 13 Jbeta primers. This table comes from immunoSEQ multiplex PCR, and its TCRdb copy is limited to in-frame clones, with some not included. This sample has about 150,000 clones, with about 74% found just once. Sequencing was performed on PBMCs. The receptor source for this set is a middle-aged man in good health and CMV-seropositive.

CDR3 DNA: TGTGCCAGCAGCTTAACAGACAGGGGCGCGTCTGAAGCTTTCTTT. Translated: CASSLTDRGASEAFF. V usage is TRBV11-2 and J usage is TRBJ1-1; the match to TRBD1 covers 8 bases. Germline loops: CDR1 SGHAT, CDR2 FQNNGV. This CDR3 contains 15 residues. After removal of 2 bases from V and 6 bases from J, the junction contained 8 bases not matched to a gene.

The chain uses TRBV7-9 and TRBJ2-7; the match to TRBD2 covers 9 bases. Trimming cost V 7 bases and J 7 bases; bases outside gene matches: 11. The CDR3 loop spans 14 amino acids. Germline CDR1 is SEHNR and CDR2 is FQNEAQ (reference sequence). CDR3 sequence: CASTPRGGAREQYF. As DNA, the CDR3 is TGTGCCAGCACCCCCCGCGGGGGGGCGCGGGAGCAGTACTTC.

To note about this clone: This same CDR3 is encoded by further DNA sequences in the sample. The V and J genes are TRBV7-9 and TRBJ1-1; D possibly corresponds to TRBD1 (5 bases). The CDR3 spans 13 residues. Germline CDR1 SEHNR, CDR2 FQNEAQ (reference sequence). With 3 bases removed from V and 1 base from J, the gap between germline ends came to 6 bases. CDR3 bases: TGTGCCAGCAGCTTTCAGGGGAACACTGAAGCTTTCTTT. Its translation is CASSFQGNTEAFF.

This rearrangement joins TRBV15 to TRBJ2-1; 10 bases align to TRBD2. The CDR3 consists of 16 residues. Unmatched junction bases numbered 9, after V lost 5 bases and J lost 5 bases. Per the germline V gene, CDR1 is LNHNV and CDR2 is YYDKDF (reference sequence). CDR3: CATSASGSLGNNEQFF. The DNA for the CDR3 is TGTGCCACCAGCGCTAGCGGGAGCCTTGGGAACAATGAGCAGTTCTTC.

The chain is built from TRBV2 and TRBJ2-2; D is possibly TRBD1 (5 bases). CDR3 length: 13 residues. Trimming shortened V by 4 bases and J by 6 bases, and 9 bases separated the two germline ends. In germline, CDR1 is SNHLY, CDR2 FYNNEI. The CDR3 spells CASSVWGPGELFF. The CDR3 nucleotides read TGTGCCAGCAGTGTGTGGGGCCCCGGGGAGCTGTTTTTT.

This chain uses TRBV10-3 with TRBJ1-1; a weak D match, TRBD1 (6 bases). The CDR3 sequence is 16 residues long. Germline V CDR1 and CDR2: ENHRY, SYGVKD. The germline V and J ends were trimmed by 5 bases and 1 base, with 17 bases remaining between them. CDR3 coding DNA: TGTGCCATCAGTAAACAGGGCAGATCTGAGAACACTGAAGCTTTCTTT. This encodes CAISKQGRSENTEAFF.

This chain joins TRBV4-3 and TRBJ2-4, with a possible D match to TRBD1 (5 bases). This CDR3 spans 15 amino acids. Trimming removed 1 base at V and 0 bases at J, with 7 bases between. The germline V gene encodes CDR1 LGHNA and CDR2 YSLEER. CDR3 region: CASSQGQSAKNIQYF. In nucleotides, the CDR3 is TGCGCCAGCAGCCAAGGACAGTCAGCCAAAAACATTCAGTACTTC.

The rearrangement uses TRBV7-2 and TRBJ1-2, with D hard to call. V lost 10 bases, J lost 4 bases, and 13 bases lay in between. The CDR3 has 12 residues. The V gene's germline CDR1 is SGHTA and CDR2 FQGNSA. The CDR3 DNA reads as TGTGCCACCACGCCCCGGGGCTATGGCTACACCTTC. Translating it yields CATTPRGYGYTF.

The chain employs TRBV13 and TRBJ1-1; a possible D gene is TRBD1 (5 bases). CDR3 length equals 13 residues. Looked up from germline, CDR1 is PRHDT and CDR2 is FYEKMQ (reference sequence). V was trimmed by 6 bases and J by 4 bases, leaving 12 bases between them. CDR3 nucleotides: TGTGCCAGCAGTCTCAGGGTAGCCACTGAAGCTTTCTTT. Residues: CASSLRVATEAFF.

The CDR3 DNA is TGCAGCGTTCGGGCTAGCGGGAACAATGAGCAGTTCTTC. It yields the protein CSVRASGNNEQFF. V is TRBV29-1 and J is TRBJ2-1; the match to TRBD2 covers 9 bases. This CDR3 has 13 residues. With 5 bases clipped from V and 5 bases from J, the junction kept 4 bases outside the gene matches. Germline V gives CDR1 SQVTM, CDR2 ANQGSEA.

The V and J genes are TRBV19 and TRBJ1-1; tentative D call: TRBD1 (6 bases). Germline CDR1 LNHDA, CDR2 SQIVND (reference sequence). The CDR3 totals 14 residues. Trimming left V 6 bases short and J 3 bases short, with 14 bases between. For the CDR3, the DNA is TGTGCCAGTAGGTTACAGGGATCCTACACTGAAGCTTTCTTT. Translating gives CASRLQGSYTEAFF.

The chain joins TRBV7-2 to TRBJ2-7; 7 positions match TRBD2. The trim removed 5 bases at V and 0 bases at J, leaving 4 bases unmatched. CDR1 is SGHTA and CDR2 is FQGNSA in the germline V gene. The CDR3 is 14 amino acids. CDR3 sequence: CASSPRGNSYEQYF. The CDR3 bases are TGTGCCAGCAGCCCGCGGGGGAACTCCTACGAGCAGTACTTC. Variable domain in full (rest from reference TRBV7-2 and TRBJ2-7): GAGVSQSPSNKVTEKGKDVELRCDPISGHTALYWYRQSLGQGLEFLIYFQGNSAPDKSGLPSDRFSAERTGGSVSTLTIQRTQQEDSAVYLCASSPRGNSYEQYFGPGTRLTVT.

The chain links TRBV29-1 to TRBJ1-4, with 7 positions matching TRBD1. V gave up 4 bases and J gave up 4 bases; unmatched junction bases: 3. Germline CDR1 is SQVTM and CDR2 is ANQGSEA. This CDR3 has 13 residues. The CDR3 sequence: CSVVQGVNEKLFF. CDR3 in DNA: TGCAGCGTTGTTCAGGGGGTTAATGAAAAACTGTTTTTT.

The genes are TRBV11-2 and TRBJ2-6; TRBD1 might be the D (5 bases). The CDR3 is 15 amino acids. The germline V gene encodes CDR1 SGHAT and CDR2 FQNNGV. Deletions cut 2 bases from V and 5 bases from J, with 10 bases between. The chain's CDR3 is CASSLLGDRANVLTF. For the CDR3, the DNA is TGTGCCAGCAGCTTACTAGGGGATAGGGCCAACGTCCTGACTTTC.

This clone appeared a single time. The chain links TRBV7-9 to TRBJ2-7, with 11 bases that match TRBD1. CDR1 and CDR2 (germline): SEHNR, FQNEAQ (reference sequence). J gave up 2 bases and V 4 bases, and 4 bases lay outside the gene matches. This CDR3 is 15 amino acids long. The CDR3 loop reads CASSSPGQGAYEQYF. The CDR3 region has the DNA TGTGCCAGCAGCTCCCCGGGACAGGGGGCCTACGAGCAGTACTTC.

The chain has TRBV28 and TRBJ2-7; the D is unclear. The CDR3 length is 11 residues. Germline lookup yields CDR1 MDHEN and CDR2 SYDVKM. The germline V and J ends were trimmed by 6 bases and 12 bases, with 15 bases remaining between them. The CDR3 here is CASSLRRQLYF. The CDR3 nucleotides are TGTGCCAGCAGCCTTCGCCGTCAACTGTACTTC.

This sequence joins TRBV18 and TRBJ1-1, with D perhaps TRBD1 (5 bases). This CDR3 has 15 residues. V lost 3 bases and J lost 1, with 12 bases in between. Germline loops: CDR1 KGHSH, CDR2 LQKENI. The CDR3 bases are TGTGCCAGCTCACCCCCCGGGGGTTCGAACACTGAAGCTTTCTTT. As protein: CASSPPGGSNTEAFF.

This clone was counted only a few times. A junction end diverges from the germline sequence, so it may reflect a read error. V gene TRBV7-9 combines with J gene TRBJ1-2, with 9 positions matching TRBD1. Per germline, CDR1 SEHNR and CDR2 FQNEAQ (reference sequence). CDR3 length equals 17 residues. The chain's CDR3 is CSSSSRQGVSSNYGYTF. CDR3 sequence (DNA): TGTTCCAGCAGCTCCCGACAGGGGGTCTCCTCTAACTATGGCTACACCTTC.

This chain joins TRBV5-5 and TRBJ2-7; 11 bases are shared with TRBD2. V dropped 1 base and J dropped 6; count of bases not matched to a gene: 3. CDR3 length: 14 amino acids. Germline assignment: CDR1 SGHKS and CDR2 YYEKEE (reference sequence). CDR3 nucleotides: TGTGCCAGCAGCTTGACTAGCGGGAGTACCGAGCAGTACTTC. It encodes CASSLTSGSTEQYF.

This sequence joins TRBV4-3 and TRBJ2-7, with D unresolved. Trimming left V 4 bases short and J 3 bases short, with 10 bases between. The CDR3 runs 13 residues. Germline loops: CDR1 LGHNA, CDR2 YSLEER. The CDR3 region has the DNA TGCGCCAGCAGCCCCGGAGACGGCTACGAGCAGTACTTC. Its protein product is CASSPGDGYEQYF.

The chain has TRBV28 and TRBJ2-5; D possibly corresponds to TRBD1 (6 bases). The DNA end is more similar to TRBJ2-7, so the J call may be wrong. The germline V gene encodes CDR1 MDHEN and CDR2 SYDVKM. This CDR3 is built from 12 residues. CDR3 DNA: TGTGCCAGCAGCCTTACAGGGTACGAGCAGTACTTC. It yields the protein CASSLTGYEQYF.

DNA for the CDR3: TGTGCCAGCAGCGAGCCCGACAGGGAACCCTACGAGCAGTACTTC. Encoded protein: CASSEPDREPYEQYF. The chain recombines TRBV5-6 with TRBJ2-7; 7 bases are a match to TRBD1. V gave up 4 bases and J gave up 2 bases; unmatched junction bases: 9. The CDR3 length is 15 residues. Germline CDR1 reads SGHDT; CDR2 reads YYEEEE. Using reference TRBV5-6 and TRBJ2-7 for the parts outside the CDR3, the full variable domain is DAGVTQSPTHLIKTRGQQVTLRCSPKSGHDTVSWYQQALGQGPQFIFQYYEEEERQRGNFPDRFSGHQFPNYSSELNVNALLLGDSALYLCASSEPDREPYEQYFGPGTRLTVT.

V and J are TRBV7-3 and TRBJ2-5, with D maybe TRBD1 (6 bases). Germline CDR1 SGHTA, CDR2 FQGTGA. Trimming shortened V by 5 bases and J by 11 bases, and 24 bases separated the two germline ends. This CDR3 is 15 amino acids long. CDR3 sequence reads: CASSPGDTRFGQQYF. The CDR3 DNA sequence: TGTGCCAGCAGCCCCGGGGACACCCGATTCGGCCAGCAGTACTTC. The full variable domain, its missing parts supplied by reference TRBV7-3 and TRBJ2-5, is GAGVSQTPSNKVTEKGKYVELRCDPISGHTALYWYRQSLGQGPEFLIYFQGTGAADDSGLPNDRFFAVRPEGSVSTLKIQRTERGDSAVYLCASSPGDTRFGQQYFGPGTRLLVL.

The V gene is TRBV11-2, the J gene TRBJ2-5, with D hard to call. The CDR3 is 13 amino acids. Trimming stripped 2 bases from V and 5 bases from J, with 9 bases between. Germline V gene sequence: CDR1 SGHAT, CDR2 FQNNGV. CDR3 protein: CASSLYGVETQYF. In DNA, the CDR3 is TGTGCCAGCAGCTTATACGGTGTGGAGACCCAGTACTTC.

This clone was seen a single time. This chain uses TRBV29-1 with TRBJ2-1; 14 bases align to TRBD2. The germline gives CDR1 SQVTM, CDR2 ANQGSEA. V was clipped by 6 bases and J by 7 bases; unmatched bases: 11. The CDR3 contains 16 residues. CDR3 sequence (DNA): TGCAGCGTCGATAACCCGGGACTAGCGGGAGTGAATGAGCAGTTCTTC. This sequence encodes CSVDNPGLAGVNEQFF.

The V and J genes are TRBV9 and TRBJ1-1; a possible D gene is TRBD1 (5 bases). This CDR3 is built from 15 residues. CDR1 and CDR2 (germline): SGDLS, YYNGEE. Trimming left V 0 bases short and J 0 bases short, with 9 bases between. The CDR3 spells CASSVGGGVNTEAFF. The CDR3 DNA follows: TGTGCCAGCAGCGTAGGGGGAGGGGTGAACACTGAAGCTTTCTTT.

The CDR3 DNA sequence: TGTGCCAGCAGTCTCCAGACTAGCAGCTACGAGCAGTACTTC. It translates to CASSLQTSSYEQYF. This chain links TRBV7-2 with TRBJ2-7; 7 nucleotides agree with TRBD2. The CDR3 length is 14 residues. J gave up 3 bases and V 6 bases, and 8 bases lay outside the gene matches. Per germline, CDR1 SGHTA and CDR2 FQGNSA.

The V call is TRBV27, the J call TRBJ2-2; the D gene is possibly TRBD2 (5 bases). Trimming stripped 3 bases from V and 1 base from J, with 9 bases between. The CDR3 totals 15 residues. Per germline, CDR1 MNHEY and CDR2 SMNVEV (reference sequence). The CDR3, as DNA: TGTGCCAGCAGTTTTGCGGGCCTGAACACCGGGGAGCTGTTTTTT. It encodes CASSFAGLNTGELFF.

This clone was detected only once. The V and J genes are TRBV7-2 and TRBJ1-1; TRBD1 agrees at 7 bases. The CDR3 loop spans 12 amino acids. V lost 6 bases, J lost 6 bases, and 4 bases stayed unmatched. The germline V gene encodes CDR1 SGHTA and CDR2 FQGNSA. CDR3 sequence (DNA): TGTGCCAGCAGAAGACAGGGCTCTGAAGCTTTCTTT. It yields the protein CASRRQGSEAFF.

The sample holds a few counts of this clone. The chain is built from TRBV6-6 and TRBJ2-5; 10 bases map to TRBD1. CDR1 is MNHNY and CDR2 is SVGAGI in the germline V gene (reference sequence). The CDR3 runs to 16 residues. The J segment lost 5 bases and the V segment lost 6 bases, leaving 12 bases of the junction unmatched. The CDR3 coding sequence is TGTGCCAGCAGACATCCGGGACAGGGGCGAGGGGAGACCCAGTACTTC. Encoded protein: CASRHPGQGRGETQYF.